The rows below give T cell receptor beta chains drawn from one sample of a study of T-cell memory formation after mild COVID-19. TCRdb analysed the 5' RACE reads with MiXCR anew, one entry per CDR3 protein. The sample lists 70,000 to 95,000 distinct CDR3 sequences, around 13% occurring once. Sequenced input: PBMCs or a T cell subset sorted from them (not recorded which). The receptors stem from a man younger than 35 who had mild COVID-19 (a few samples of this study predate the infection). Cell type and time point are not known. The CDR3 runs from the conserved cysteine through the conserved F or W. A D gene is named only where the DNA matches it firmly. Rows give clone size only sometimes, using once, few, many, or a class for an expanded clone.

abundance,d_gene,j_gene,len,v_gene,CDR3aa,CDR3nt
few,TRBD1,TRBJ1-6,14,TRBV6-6,CASTRTGTNSPLHF,TGTGCCAGCACCAGGACAGGAACGAATTCACCCCTCCACTTT
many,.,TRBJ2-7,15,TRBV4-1,CASRRSWGLRYEQYF,TGCGCCAGCAGGCGGAGTTGGGGCCTACGCTACGAGCAGTACTTC
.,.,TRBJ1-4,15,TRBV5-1,CASSLWIGSNEKLFF,TGCGCCAGCAGCTTGTGGATTGGGTCTAATGAAAAACTGTTTTTT
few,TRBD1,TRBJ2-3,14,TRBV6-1,CASWRRQGLDTQYF,TGTGCCAGTTGGAGGAGACAGGGGCTAGATACGCAGTATTTT
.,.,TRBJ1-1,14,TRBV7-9,CASSSGGSGSEAFF,TGTGCCAGCAGCTCCGGAGGAAGCGGCTCTGAAGCTTTCTTT
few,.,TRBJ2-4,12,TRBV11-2,CASSLGGNIQYF,TGTGCCAGCAGCCTTGGAGGAAACATTCAGTACTTC
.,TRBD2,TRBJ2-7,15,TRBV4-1,CASSQDTSASYEQYF,TGCGCCAGCAGCCAAGACACTAGCGCCTCCTACGAGCAGTACTTC
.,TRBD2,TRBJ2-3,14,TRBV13,CASSAGGFSDTQYF,TGTGCCAGCAGCGCGGGGGGGTTCAGCGATACGCAGTATTTT
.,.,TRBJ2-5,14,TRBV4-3,CASSQVLGGETQYF,TGCGCCAGCAGCCAAGTTTTAGGGGGGGAGACCCAGTACTTC
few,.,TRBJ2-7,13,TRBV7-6,CASGLDNSYEQYF,TGTGCCAGCGGTCTGGACAACTCCTACGAGCAGTACTTC
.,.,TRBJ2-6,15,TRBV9,CASSGQPPGANVLTF,TGTGCCAGCAGCGGACAGCCCCCTGGGGCCAACGTCCTGACTTTC
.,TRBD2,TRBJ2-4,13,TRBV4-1,CASSQATGGLPHF,TGCGCCAGCAGCCAAGCTACGGGGGGACTGCCCCACTTC
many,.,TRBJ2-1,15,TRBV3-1,CASSPGAGVGDEQFF,TGTGCCAGCAGCCCCGGGGCAGGGGTAGGCGATGAGCAGTTCTTC
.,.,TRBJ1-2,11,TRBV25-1,CASSVGRGYTF,TGTGCCAGCAGTGTGGGGAGGGGCTACACCTTC
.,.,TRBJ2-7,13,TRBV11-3,CASSPTPSGEQYF,TGTGCCAGCAGCCCGACCCCCTCCGGGGAGCAGTACTTC
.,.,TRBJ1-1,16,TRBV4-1,CASSQPPTAKNTEAFF,TGCGCCAGCAGCCAACCCCCTACGGCGAAGAACACTGAAGCTTTCTTT
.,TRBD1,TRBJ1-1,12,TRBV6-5,CASRSGQGEAFF,TGTGCCAGCAGATCTGGACAGGGAGAAGCTTTCTTT
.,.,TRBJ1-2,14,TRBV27,CASSLTGPGRGYTF,TGTGCCAGCAGTTTAACGGGGCCCGGCCGTGGCTACACCTTC
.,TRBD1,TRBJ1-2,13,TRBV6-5,CASRYGTAYGYTF,TGTGCCAGCAGATATGGGACAGCCTATGGCTACACCTTC
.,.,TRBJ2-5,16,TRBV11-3,CASSLEYEGGQETQYF,TGTGCCAGCAGCTTAGAGTATGAGGGGGGACAAGAGACCCAGTACTTC
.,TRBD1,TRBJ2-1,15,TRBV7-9,CASSPGQQAYNEQFF,TGTGCCAGCAGCCCGGGACAGCAAGCCTACAATGAGCAGTTCTTC
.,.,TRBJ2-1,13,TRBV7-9,CASSHREYNEQFF,TGTGCCAGCAGCCACAGGGAGTACAATGAGCAGTTCTTC
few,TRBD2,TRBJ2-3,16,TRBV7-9,CASSLLAGASTDTQYF,TGTGCCAGCAGCTTGCTAGCGGGGGCTAGCACAGATACGCAGTATTTT
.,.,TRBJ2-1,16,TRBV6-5,CASSYTDTPYTYEQFF,TGTGCCAGCAGTTACACCGACACACCCTACACCTATGAGCAGTTCTTC
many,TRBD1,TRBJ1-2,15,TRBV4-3,CASSQDRGGGNGYTF,TGCGCCAGCAGCCAAGATCGAGGGGGCGGAAATGGCTACACCTTC
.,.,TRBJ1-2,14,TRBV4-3,CASSQVPSAYGYTF,TGCGCCAGCAGCCAAGTCCCGTCCGCTTATGGCTACACCTTC
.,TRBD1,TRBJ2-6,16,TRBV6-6,CATRVWDSSGANVLTF,TGTGCCACGAGAGTATGGGACAGCTCTGGGGCCAACGTCCTGACTTTC
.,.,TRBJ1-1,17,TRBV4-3,CASSQDRGARTNTEAFF,TGCGCCAGCAGCCAAGATCGGGGGGCTAGGACGAACACTGAAGCTTTCTTT
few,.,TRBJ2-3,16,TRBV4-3,CASSHPGLRGSDTQYF,TGCGCCAGCAGCCACCCCGGTTTGCGGGGTTCAGATACGCAGTATTTT
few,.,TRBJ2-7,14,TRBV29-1,CSVEVPAGSYEQYF,TGCAGCGTTGAAGTCCCAGCAGGGTCCTACGAGCAGTACTTC
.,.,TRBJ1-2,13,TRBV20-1,CSARSQGDVGYTF,TGCAGTGCTCGGTCCCAAGGGGATGTTGGCTACACCTTC
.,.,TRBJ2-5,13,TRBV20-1,CSAPHGGYETQYF,TGCAGTGCTCCTCATGGGGGGTACGAGACCCAGTACTTC
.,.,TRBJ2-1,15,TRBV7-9,CASSPRDTWVAEQFF,TGTGCCAGCAGCCCCCGGGACACCTGGGTCGCTGAGCAGTTCTTC
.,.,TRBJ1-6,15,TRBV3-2,CAMIKPASKNSPLHF,TGTGCCATGATAAAACCAGCGAGTAAAAATTCACCCCTCCACTTT
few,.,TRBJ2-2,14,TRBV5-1,CATPTSADTGELFF,TGCGCCACCCCGACTTCAGCCGACACCGGGGAGCTGTTTTTT
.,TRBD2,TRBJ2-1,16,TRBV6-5,CASSYQGLAGNNEQFF,TGTGCCAGCAGTTACCAGGGACTAGCGGGTAACAATGAGCAGTTCTTC
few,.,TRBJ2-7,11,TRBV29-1,CSVYRAGEQYF,TGCAGCGTATACAGGGCCGGCGAGCAGTACTTC
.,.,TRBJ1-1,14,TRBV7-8,CDSSLRGRVTEAFF,TGTGACAGCAGCTTGAGGGGAAGGGTCACTGAAGCTTTCTTT
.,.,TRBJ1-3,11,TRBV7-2,CASSFGGPIYF,TGTGCCAGCAGCTTCGGGGGCCCCATATATTTT
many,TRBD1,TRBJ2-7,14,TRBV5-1,CASSLDQGAREQYF,TGCGCCAGCAGCTTGGACCAGGGGGCCCGCGAGCAGTACTTC
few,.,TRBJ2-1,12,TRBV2,CARQGQINEQFF,TGTGCCAGACAAGGACAAATCAATGAGCAGTTCTTC
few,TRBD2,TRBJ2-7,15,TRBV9,CASSAGTTSSYEQYF,TGTGCCAGCAGCGCCGGGACTACTTCATCCTACGAGCAGTACTTC
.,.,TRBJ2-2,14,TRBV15,CATRGGPNTGELFF,TGTGCCACCAGGGGGGGACCGAACACCGGGGAGCTGTTTTTT
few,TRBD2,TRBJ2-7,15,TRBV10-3,CAISETSGPNYEQYF,TGTGCCATCAGTGAGACTAGCGGGCCAAACTACGAGCAGTACTTC
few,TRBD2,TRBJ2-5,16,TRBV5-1,CASSFYTSGGQETQYF,TGCGCCAGCAGCTTCTACACTAGCGGGGGCCAAGAGACCCAGTACTTC
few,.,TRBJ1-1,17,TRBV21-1,CASSKRRGQGGNTEAFF,TGTGCCAGCAGCAAGAGACGCGGACAGGGGGGGAACACTGAAGCTTTCTTT
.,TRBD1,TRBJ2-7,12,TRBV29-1,CSVEDRAYEQYF,TGCAGCGTTGAGGACAGGGCCTACGAGCAGTACTTC
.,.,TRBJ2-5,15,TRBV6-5,CASSYVGGQAEAQYF,TGTGCCAGCAGTTACGTTGGCGGGCAGGCGGAGGCCCAGTACTTC
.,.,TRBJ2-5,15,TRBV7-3,CASSPRGGVGETQYF,TGTGCCAGCAGCCCCCGCGGGGGCGTGGGAGAGACCCAGTACTTC